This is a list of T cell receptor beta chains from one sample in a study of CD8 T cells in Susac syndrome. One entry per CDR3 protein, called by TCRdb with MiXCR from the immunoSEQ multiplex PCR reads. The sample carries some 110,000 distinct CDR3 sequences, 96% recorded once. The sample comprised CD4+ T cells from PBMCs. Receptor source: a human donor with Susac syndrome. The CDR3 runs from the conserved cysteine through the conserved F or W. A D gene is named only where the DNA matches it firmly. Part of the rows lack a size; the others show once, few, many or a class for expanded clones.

CDR3 protein: CASSPNRGNEQFF; CDR3 DNA: TGTGCCAGCTCACCGAACAGGGGGAATGAGCAGTTCTTC; V gene: TRBV18; D gene: TRBD1; clone size: .; J gene: TRBJ2-1
CDR3 protein: CASSLRISLAINEQFF; CDR3 DNA: TGTGCCAGCAGTCTACGCATCTCCCTGGCTATTAATGAGCAGTTCTTC; V gene: TRBV2; D gene: .; clone size: .; J gene: TRBJ2-1
CDR3 protein: CAISGGGDRNNYGYTF; CDR3 DNA: TGTGCCATCAGTGGTGGAGGAGACAGAAACAACTATGGCTACACCTTC; V gene: TRBV10-3; D gene: .; clone size: .; J gene: TRBJ1-2
CDR3 protein: CASSLNRVPPGEQYF; CDR3 DNA: TGTGCCAGCAGTCTGAACAGGGTCCCCCCGGGGGAGCAGTACTTC; V gene: TRBV28; D gene: .; clone size: .; J gene: TRBJ2-7
CDR3 protein: CASSSGLPEQYF; CDR3 DNA: TGTGCCAGCAGTTCGGGACTGCCCGAGCAGTACTTC; V gene: TRBV28; D gene: .; clone size: .; J gene: TRBJ2-7
CDR3 protein: CSAPRWDPTDTQYF; CDR3 DNA: TGCAGTGCCCCTCGGTGGGACCCAACAGATACGCAGTATTTT; V gene: TRBV20-1; D gene: .; clone size: .; J gene: TRBJ2-3
CDR3 protein: CSALASGSASYNEQFF; CDR3 DNA: TGCAGTGCCCTCGCCAGCGGGAGCGCGTCCTACAATGAGCAGTTCTTC; V gene: TRBV20-1; D gene: TRBD2; clone size: .; J gene: TRBJ2-1
CDR3 protein: CASTPPTGFPYF; CDR3 DNA: TGTGCCAGCACCCCTCCGACAGGGTTTCCGTACTTC; V gene: TRBV28; D gene: TRBD1; clone size: .; J gene: TRBJ2-7
CDR3 protein: CASSQTGTSGDSYNEQFF; CDR3 DNA: TGCGCCAGCAGTCAAACCGGGACTAGCGGGGACTCCTACAATGAGCAGTTCTTC; V gene: TRBV23-1; D gene: TRBD2; clone size: .; J gene: TRBJ2-1
CDR3 protein: CASSLGQAYYGYTF; CDR3 DNA: TGCGCCAGCAGCTTGGGACAGGCCTACTATGGCTACACCTTC; V gene: TRBV5-1; D gene: .; clone size: .; J gene: TRBJ1-2
CDR3 protein: CASSYSNPTVYGYTF; CDR3 DNA: TGTGCCAGCAGTTACTCGAACCCGACGGTCTATGGCTACACCTTC; V gene: TRBV6-5; D gene: .; clone size: .; J gene: TRBJ1-2
CDR3 protein: CSARVGAGGFYNEQFF; CDR3 DNA: TGCAGTGCTAGAGTGGGAGCGGGAGGGTTCTACAATGAGCAGTTCTTC; V gene: TRBV20-1; D gene: TRBD2; clone size: .; J gene: TRBJ2-1
CDR3 protein: CATSGSTGGRARAEAFF; CDR3 DNA: TGTGCCACCAGTGGTTCGACAGGGGGGCGAGCTCGGGCTGAAGCTTTCTTT; V gene: TRBV24-1; D gene: TRBD1; clone size: .; J gene: TRBJ1-1
CDR3 protein: CATSLDRGRFEAFF; CDR3 DNA: TGTGCCACCAGCCTAGACAGGGGGCGATTTGAAGCTTTCTTT; V gene: TRBV15; D gene: TRBD1; clone size: .; J gene: TRBJ1-1
CDR3 protein: CASSLASGPGVGYTF; CDR3 DNA: TGTGCCAGCAGCTTAGCTTCAGGTCCCGGGGTTGGCTACACCTTC; V gene: TRBV7-9; D gene: .; clone size: .; J gene: TRBJ1-2
CDR3 protein: CATRAYEQYF; CDR3 DNA: TGTGCCACCCGGGCCTACGAGCAGTACTTC; V gene: TRBV28; D gene: .; clone size: .; J gene: TRBJ2-7
CDR3 protein: CASSSRTGGDEQYF; CDR3 DNA: TGTGCCAGCAGCTCACGTACAGGGGGCGACGAGCAGTACTTC; V gene: TRBV7-2; D gene: TRBD1; clone size: few; J gene: TRBJ2-7
CDR3 protein: CASSQGGTPSYEQYF; CDR3 DNA: TGCGCCAGCAGCCAAGGGGGGACACCCTCGTACGAGCAGTACTTC; V gene: TRBV4-3; D gene: .; clone size: .; J gene: TRBJ2-7
CDR3 protein: CASSDSASTDTQYF; CDR3 DNA: TGTGCCAGCAGTGACAGCGCTAGCACAGATACGCAGTATTTT; V gene: TRBV2; D gene: .; clone size: .; J gene: TRBJ2-3
CDR3 protein: CATSRPPGTGNNEQFF; CDR3 DNA: TGTGCCACCAGCAGACCGCCAGGGACAGGGAACAATGAGCAGTTCTTC; V gene: TRBV15; D gene: TRBD1; clone size: once; J gene: TRBJ2-1
CDR3 protein: CASSRGQGAGYGYTF; CDR3 DNA: TGTGCCAGCAGTAGGGGACAGGGGGCAGGCTATGGCTACACCTTC; V gene: TRBV12-3/TRBV12-4; D gene: TRBD1; clone size: .; J gene: TRBJ1-2
CDR3 protein: CASSVAQNSYNEQFF; CDR3 DNA: TGTGCCAGCAGCGTAGCCCAGAACTCCTACAATGAGCAGTTCTTC; V gene: TRBV9; D gene: .; clone size: .; J gene: TRBJ2-1
CDR3 protein: CASSHGASRETQYF; CDR3 DNA: TGCGCCAGCAGCCACGGGGCCTCACGAGAGACCCAGTACTTC; V gene: TRBV4-1; D gene: .; clone size: .; J gene: TRBJ2-5
CDR3 protein: CSAAGPDNYEQYF; CDR3 DNA: TGCAGTGCGGCGGGTCCTGACAACTACGAGCAGTACTTC; V gene: TRBV20-1; D gene: .; clone size: .; J gene: TRBJ2-7
CDR3 protein: CAWEGRGPQTEAFF; CDR3 DNA: TGTGCCTGGGAAGGAAGGGGGCCGCAGACTGAAGCTTTCTTT; V gene: TRBV30; D gene: TRBD1; clone size: few; J gene: TRBJ1-1
CDR3 protein: CASSLYPTGLWDEQFF; CDR3 DNA: TGTGCCAGCAGCTTATACCCAACGGGGCTGTGGGATGAGCAGTTCTTC; V gene: TRBV5-4; D gene: .; clone size: few; J gene: TRBJ2-1